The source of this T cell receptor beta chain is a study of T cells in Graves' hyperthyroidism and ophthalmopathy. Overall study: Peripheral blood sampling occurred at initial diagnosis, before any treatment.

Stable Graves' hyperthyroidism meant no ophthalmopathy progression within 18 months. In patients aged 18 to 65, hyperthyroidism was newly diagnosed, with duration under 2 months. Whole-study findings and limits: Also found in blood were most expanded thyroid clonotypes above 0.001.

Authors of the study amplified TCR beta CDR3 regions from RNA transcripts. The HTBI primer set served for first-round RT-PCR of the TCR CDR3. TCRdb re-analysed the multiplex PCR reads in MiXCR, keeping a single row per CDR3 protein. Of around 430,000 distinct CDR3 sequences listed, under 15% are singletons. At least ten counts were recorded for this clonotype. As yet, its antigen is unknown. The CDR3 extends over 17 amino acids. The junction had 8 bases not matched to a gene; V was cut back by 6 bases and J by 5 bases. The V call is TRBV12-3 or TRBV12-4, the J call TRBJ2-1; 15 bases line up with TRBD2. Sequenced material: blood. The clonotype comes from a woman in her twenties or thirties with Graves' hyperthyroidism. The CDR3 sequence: CASRYGLAGGPDNEQFF. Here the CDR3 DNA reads TGTGCCAGCAGATACGGACTAGCGGGAGGGCCCGACAATGAGCAGTTCTTC.